These T cell receptor beta chains were read from a single sample in a study of blood T cell repertoires in COVID-19. Using immunoSEQ multiplex PCR, the repertoire was profiled, and TCRdb retains in-frame clones only, with some absent. The repertoire holds roughly 300,000 clones, with 75% to 95% as singletons. The sequencing input was PBMCs or T cells enriched from blood (not recorded which). Receptors were obtained from a woman in her thirties who had recovered from COVID-19. Both conserved end residues are part of each CDR3. The order of the fields is clone size, V gene, J gene, D gene, CDR3 DNA, CDR3 protein. D genes are given only for firm matches. Clone sizes are given selectively: once, few, many, or a class where the clone is expanded.

.	TRBV6-5	TRBJ2-1	.	TGTGCCAGCAGTCCCTTAAGTTCCAGCGGAGAGTTGTTCTTC	CASSPLSSSGELFF
.	TRBV5-6	TRBJ2-1	TRBD1	TGTGCCAGCCACAGAGGACAGGGGTTGTACAATGAGCAGTTCTTC	CASHRGQGLYNEQFF
.	TRBV30	TRBJ2-5	TRBD2	TGTGCCTGGAGGCCAGGGACTATCGACCAAGAGACCCAGTACTTC	CAWRPGTIDQETQYF
.	TRBV19	TRBJ2-1	TRBD2	TGTGCCAGTAGTATAGGCGGACTAGCGGGAGTATATGAGCAGTTCTTC	CASSIGGLAGVYEQFF
.	TRBV28	TRBJ1-1	TRBD1	TGTGCCATCTTAAGTGGACAGGGGAGTACTGAAGCTTTCTTT	CAILSGQGSTEAFF
few	TRBV5-4	TRBJ1-1	.	TGTGCCAGCAGTCAGAAGGGGAGGGGGGCTAGTGAAGCTTTCTTT	CASSQKGRGASEAFF
.	TRBV9	TRBJ2-2	.	TGTGCCAGCAGCGTAGGTGATGGACGGGGTCCCCAGAACACCGGGGAGCTGTTTTTT	CASSVGDGRGPQNTGELFF
.	TRBV2	TRBJ1-6	TRBD1	TGTGCCAGTTACAGGGGGCTGAGGGATAATTCACCCCTCCACTTT	CASYRGLRDNSPLHF
.	TRBV27	TRBJ1-1	.	TGTGCCAGCAGTAAGGAGGGAATTGACACTGAAGCTTTCTTT	CASSKEGIDTEAFF
.	TRBV5-6	TRBJ2-5	TRBD2	TGTGCCAGCAGCTTTAGCGGGAGTACTGGGATGGAGACCCAGTACTTC	CASSFSGSTGMETQYF
.	TRBV7-3	TRBJ2-1	TRBD1	TGTGCCAGCAGCTTAACACGAGGGGGACAGCCGAGCTCCTACAATGAGCAGTTCTTC	CASSLTRGGQPSSYNEQFF
.	TRBV24-1	TRBJ2-3	TRBD2	TGTGCCACCAGGAGCCGGGACTACACAGATACGCAGTATTTT	CATRSRDYTDTQYF
.	TRBV11-2	TRBJ2-3	TRBD2	TGTGCCAGCAGCCGGACTAGCGGGAGCGATACGCAGTATTTT	CASSRTSGSDTQYF
.	TRBV7-6	TRBJ2-7	TRBD2	TGTGCCAGCAGCCAAAGCGGGAGTGCCTACGAGCAGTACTTC	CASSQSGSAYEQYF
.	TRBV11-2	TRBJ2-1	.	TGTGCCAGCAGCTTAGGTCGGACTTCATCCTACAATGAGCAGTTCTTC	CASSLGRTSSYNEQFF
.	TRBV4-2	TRBJ1-3	TRBD1	TGTGCCAGCAGCCGAGGAAATACAGGGGCTACGGGAAACACCATATATTTT	CASSRGNTGATGNTIYF
.	TRBV7-3	TRBJ2-1	TRBD2	TGTGCCAGCAGTTTAGGGCTTGGGACTAGCCTCCCTGATGAGCAGTTCTTC	CASSLGLGTSLPDEQFF
.	TRBV27	TRBJ2-1	.	TGTGCCAGCAGTTATTTCCAGGGAAATGAGCAGTTCTTC	CASSYFQGNEQFF
.	TRBV6-6	TRBJ1-2	.	TGTGCCAGCAGTCCTGAAGGGGTTAATGGCTACACCTTC	CASSPEGVNGYTF
.	TRBV28	TRBJ1-5	.	TGTGCCAGCAGTTCTCATCAGCCCCAGCATTTT	CASSSHQPQHF
.	TRBV19	TRBJ2-1	.	TGTGCCAGTAGCCCCCGGAGCGGAAGCTCCTACAATGAGCAGTTCTTC	CASSPRSGSSYNEQFF
.	TRBV10-3	TRBJ2-3	.	TGTGCCATCAGAGGCTCCAGCGGAACAGATACGCAGTATTTT	CAIRGSSGTDTQYF
.	TRBV28	TRBJ1-1	.	TGTGCCAGCAAAGACGGGACAAACACTGAAGCTTTCTTT	CASKDGTNTEAFF
once	TRBV5-1	TRBJ2-3	TRBD2	TGCGCCAGCAGCGCGGGAGTGGGGGATACGCAGTATTTT	CASSAGVGDTQYF
.	TRBV28	TRBJ2-2	.	TGTGCCAGCCGAACGTCGACAGTTCTAAACGGGGAGCTGTTTTTT	CASRTSTVLNGELFF
.	TRBV19	TRBJ2-5	.	TGTGCCAGTAGGGGGCCGGCTCAAGAGACCCAGTACTTC	CASRGPAQETQYF
.	TRBV30	TRBJ1-2	.	TGTGCCTGGAGTGCGTGGGACGGAGGAGGGGACTATGGCTACACCTTC	CAWSAWDGGGDYGYTF
.	TRBV19	TRBJ1-2	TRBD1	TGTGCCAGTAGCCGAATGGACAGGGCTAAGCAAGGCGGCTACACCTTC	CASSRMDRAKQGGYTF
.	TRBV3-1/TRBV3-2	TRBJ1-2	TRBD1	TGTGCCAGCAGCCGACAGGGGGGTAACTATGGCTACACCTTC	CASSRQGGNYGYTF
.	TRBV14	TRBJ1-4	.	TGTGCCAGCAGCCGCGAGTATGAAAAACTGTTTTTT	CASSREYEKLFF
.	TRBV5-4	TRBJ2-1	.	TGTGCCAGCAGCCAGGACAGATACAATGAGCAGTTCTTC	CASSQDRYNEQFF
.	TRBV28	TRBJ2-7	TRBD1	TGTGCCAGCAGTTTAAACAGGGGGCTAGGGGAGCAGTACTTC	CASSLNRGLGEQYF
.	TRBV7-2	TRBJ2-5	TRBD2	TGTGCCAGCAGCCAGCCCGGGACTAGCGAACCCCCGGGGGGGACCCAGTACTTC	CASSQPGTSEPPGGTQYF
.	TRBV9	TRBJ1-5	.	TGTGCCAGCAGCGTAGATGCAGGGCTCAATCAGCCCCAGCATTTT	CASSVDAGLNQPQHF
.	TRBV9	TRBJ1-5	.	TGTGCCAGCAGCGTAGCCCCCGACTTGGATCAGCCCCAGCATTTT	CASSVAPDLDQPQHF
.	TRBV19	TRBJ1-1	TRBD1	TGTGCCAGTAGTACGGGTAGCCGGGACAGGGTAATTAGTCATTTGGACACTGAAGCTTTCTTT	CASSTGSRDRVISHLDTEAFF
.	TRBV29-1	TRBJ1-1	TRBD1	TGCAGCGTTCGACCAGGGGGTATCACTGAAGCTTTCTTT	CSVRPGGITEAFF
.	TRBV6-5	TRBJ1-1	.	TGTGCCAGCAGCCTGGACATAATCAACACTGAAGCTTTCTTT	CASSLDIINTEAFF
.	TRBV2	TRBJ1-2	.	TGTGCCAGCAGTGGGGAGGTTCTGAACTATGGCTACACCTTC	CASSGEVLNYGYTF
.	TRBV9	TRBJ1-5	TRBD1	TGTGCCAGCAGCGCCGGGACAGGGTTCAATCAGCCCCAGCATTTT	CASSAGTGFNQPQHF
.	TRBV19	TRBJ2-1	TRBD2	TGTGCCAGTACCTCCGGACTAGCGGGAGGTCATGAGCAGTTCTTC	CASTSGLAGGHEQFF
once	TRBV28	TRBJ2-5	TRBD2	TGTGCCAGTACTAGCGCGAACCAAGAGACCCAGTACTTC	CASTSANQETQYF
once	TRBV7-2	TRBJ2-7	.	TGTGCCAGCAGCGACAGACTAGTGGGGTCCTACGAGCAGTACTTC	CASSDRLVGSYEQYF
.	TRBV9	TRBJ2-5	.	TGTGCCAGCAGCGTAGCTCTCCTAGCGCGACAAGAGACCCAGTACTTC	CASSVALLARQETQYF
.	TRBV2	TRBJ2-1	.	TGTGCCAGCACCACGGGACTTAACAATGAGCAGTTCTTC	CASTTGLNNEQFF
.	TRBV7-2	TRBJ2-3	TRBD2	TGTGCCAGCAGCTTTAGGAGCGGGAGGAGCACAGATACGCAGTATTTT	CASSFRSGRSTDTQYF
.	TRBV5-1	TRBJ2-7	.	TGCGCCAGTTCTGGGGGCGGCTCCTACGAGCAGTACTTC	CASSGGGSYEQYF
.	TRBV18	TRBJ2-7	.	TGTGCCAGCTCCCAGTACGACCGGAGGGAGCAGTACTTC	CASSQYDRREQYF
.	TRBV2	TRBJ2-4	.	TGTGCCAGCAGTGAGAGGGTGGGGTACATTCAGTACTTC	CASSERVGYIQYF
.	TRBV4-1	TRBJ1-5	.	TGCGCCAGCAGCCAAGATTCCGGGAATCAGCCCCAGCATTTT	CASSQDSGNQPQHF
.	TRBV4-3	TRBJ1-5	.	TGCGCCAGCAGCCAAGATTGGGGGCCAGATCAGCCCCAGCATTTT	CASSQDWGPDQPQHF
.	TRBV30	TRBJ1-3	.	TGTGCCTGGACTGGCCCTGGAAACACCATATATTTT	CAWTGPGNTIYF
.	TRBV18	TRBJ1-3	.	TGTGCCAGCTCACCACCGGGCTCCTCTGGAAACACCATATATTTT	CASSPPGSSGNTIYF
.	TRBV9	TRBJ1-1	.	TGTGCCAGCAGGGCAGTTATGAACACTGAAGCTTTCTTT	CASRAVMNTEAFF